What follows are 28 T cell receptor beta chains derived from one specimen sequenced in a study of blood T cells in healthy people across ages. Through a sample-barcoded 5' primer and a J-beta primer mix, a second PCR was run for roughly 7 to 12 cycles. TCRdb used MiXCR to reprocess the 5' RACE reads, holding one entry per CDR3 protein. The sample consists of 800,000 to 950,000 distinct CDR3 sequences, about 28% of them appearing once. This sample also belongs to another study, concerning T cells of mothers and their children.

Sequenced material: blood. Receptor source: a woman in her thirties or forties in good health.

This clonotype was picked up many times. The chain uses TRBV12-3 or TRBV12-4 and TRBJ1-6, with a possible D match to TRBD1 (6 bases). Trimming took off 11 bases at V and 5 bases at J, with 10 bases between the two ends. CDR3 size: 12 residues. The CDR3 spells CAGRTDNSPLHF. The DNA for the CDR3 is TGTGCCGGCCGGACAGATAATTCACCCCTCCACTTT.

In regard to this clonotype: This may stem from a read error, because a much larger clone lies one nucleotide away. The chain combines TRBV9 with TRBJ1-2, with a possible D match to TRBD1 (5 bases). The CDR3 loop spans 15 amino acids. Germline-derived CDR1 and CDR2 are SGDLS and YYNGEE. The DNA for the CDR3 is TGTGTCAGCAGCGTAGGAGGAGGGGCTAGCTATGGCTACACCTTC. Protein sequence: CVSSVGGGASYGYTF. Full variable domain (rest looked up from reference TRBV9 and TRBJ1-2): DSGVTQTPKHLITATGQRVTLRCSPRSGDLSVYWYQQSLDQGLQFLIQYYNGEERAKGNILERFSAQQFPDLHSELNLSSLELGDSALYFCVSSVGGGASYGYTFGSGTRLTVV.

This clonotype was detected only a few times. The chain combines TRBV30 with TRBJ2-1; D is ambiguous. Looked up from germline, CDR1 is GTSNPN and CDR2 is SVGIG (reference sequence). The CDR3 covers 11 residues. The V gene lost 5 bases and the J gene lost 7 bases, with 9 bases spanning the gap. CDR3 region: CAWGLGNEQFF. DNA of the CDR3: TGTGCCTGGGGTTTAGGGAATGAGCAGTTCTTC.

This rearrangement joins TRBV5-1 to TRBJ2-5; D unclear. Per the germline V gene, CDR1 is SGHRS and CDR2 is YFSETQ. This CDR3 is built from 13 residues. Trimming cost V 0 bases and J 3 bases, with 6 bases left between them. The CDR3 coding sequence is TGCGCCAGCAGCTTGGATCAAGAAGAGACCCAGTACTTC. This encodes CASSLDQEETQYF. The full variable domain, with the rest looked up from reference TRBV5-1 and TRBJ2-5, is KAGVTQTPRYLIKTRGQQVTLSCSPISGHRSVSWYQQTPGQGLQFLFEYFSETQRNKGNFPGRFSGRQFSNSRSEMNVSTLELGDSALYLCASSLDQEETQYFGPGTRLLVL.

This clonotype was seen a handful of times. V usage is TRBV28 and J usage is TRBJ2-3; 11 nucleotides align to TRBD2. There are 16 residues in the CDR3. The germline CDR1 and CDR2 sequences are MDHEN and SYDVKM. Losses at the gene ends were 4 bases for V and 5 bases for J; bases not matched to a gene: 8. The CDR3: CASSSSGLAGGDTQYF. CDR3 nucleotides: TGTGCCAGCAGTTCTTCCGGACTAGCGGGTGGAGATACGCAGTATTTT.

The chain carries TRBV6-1 and TRBJ2-1; 9 bases map to TRBD1. The CDR3 extends over 13 amino acids. CDR1 is MNHNS and CDR2 is SASEGT in the germline V gene. Losses at the gene ends were 5 bases for V and 8 bases for J; bases not matched to a gene: 4. DNA for the CDR3: TGTGCCAGCAGTACAGGGGGCTCGTATGAGCAGTTCTTC. Protein sequence: CASSTGGSYEQFF.

This clonotype was seen repeatedly, ten times or more. The chain's CDR3 is CASSRTGIANYGYTF. DNA for the CDR3: TGTGCCAGCAGCCGAACAGGGATTGCTAACTATGGCTACACCTTC. J is TRBJ1-2 and V is TRBV7-2, with D possibly TRBD1 on 6 matching bases. Trimming took off 5 bases at V and 0 bases at J, with 13 bases between the two ends. The CDR3 covers 15 residues. Germline V lookup: CDR1 SGHTA, CDR2 FQGNSA.

This clonotype occurred a few times. This rearrangement joins TRBV20-1 to TRBJ2-1; a weak D match, TRBD2 (6 bases). From germline, CDR1 is DFQATT and CDR2 SNEGSKA (reference sequence). This CDR3 region has 12 residues. V was clipped by 2 bases and J by 9 bases, with 11 bases between them. Written as DNA, the CDR3 is TGCAGTGCTAGACAAGCGGGTTCTGAGCAGTTCTTC. Amino acids: CSARQAGSEQFF.

Points on this clonotype: The germline gene is not matched at one end of the junction; a read error may be the cause. The chain employs TRBV7-9 and TRBJ2-1; 8 bases line up with TRBD1. This CDR3 contains 15 residues. Germline loops: CDR1 SEHNR, CDR2 FQNEAQ (reference sequence). DNA for the CDR3: TGTGCCAGCCGCTTATCTGACAGGGGTAGGAATGAGCAGTTCTTC. Residues: CASRLSDRGRNEQFF.

Note on this clonotype: A much larger clone differs by one base, so this may be a read error. CDR3: CSVIPGRGANIQFF. CDR3 DNA sequence: TGCAGCGTTATCCCCGGCAGGGGGGCAAACATTCAGTTCTTC. J is TRBJ2-1 and V is TRBV29-1, with D possibly being TRBD1 (7 bases). CDR3 length: 14 residues. Trimming stripped 5 bases from V and 13 bases from J, with 24 bases between. The germline gives CDR1 SQVTM, CDR2 ANQGSEA.

The chain couples TRBV7-9 to TRBJ2-7, with D unclear. Per germline, CDR1 SEHNR and CDR2 FQNEAQ (reference sequence). The CDR3 is made up of 14 amino acids. Trimming shortened V by 2 bases and J by 4 bases, and 12 bases separated the two germline ends. The DNA of the CDR3 is TGTGCCAGCAGCTTAATTGGATCCGATTACGAGCAGTACTTC. This gives the protein CASSLIGSDYEQYF.

The CDR3 bases are TGTGCCAGCAGTGAGAGCTTTAACCAGCCCCAGCATTTT. Translation gives CASSESFNQPQHF. The chain uses TRBV6-1 and TRBJ1-5, with D unresolved. The CDR3 is made up of 13 amino acids. Germline V CDR1 and CDR2: MNHNS, SASEGT. Trimming cost V 3 bases and J 7 bases, with 10 bases left between them.

Points on this clonotype: The junction shows a germline mismatch at one end, possibly a read error. The chain couples TRBV20-1 to TRBJ2-5, with 10 nucleotides matching TRBD2. Gene TRBJ2-1 matches the end of the DNA better, so the J call may be wrong. This CDR3 comprises 14 residues. Germline V CDR1 and CDR2: DFQATT, SNEGSKA (reference sequence). The CDR3 loop reads CNAITSGVGETQFF. The CDR3 DNA reads as TGCAATGCTATTACTAGCGGGGTTGGAGAGACCCAGTTCTTC.

The CDR3 nucleotides read TGTGCCAGCAGCCAAAGCACCAGGCCCCGGACTAGCGGGGGGGCCTACAATGAGCAGTTCTTC. As protein: CASSQSTRPRTSGGAYNEQFF. The V call is TRBV3-1, the J call TRBJ2-1; 15 bases align to TRBD2. The CDR3 runs 21 residues. The V segment lost 2 bases and the J segment 2 bases; nucleotides outside the gene matches: 13. Looked up from germline, CDR1 is LGHDT and CDR2 is YNNKEL (reference sequence).

This clonotype appeared a few times. A much larger clonotype is one base distant, so this may be a read error. The CDR3 sequence: CSVMFQTGGCYEQYF. The CDR3 nucleotides are TGCAGCGTGATGTTTCAAACAGGGGGTTGCTACGAGCAGTACTTC. This sequence joins TRBV29-1 and TRBJ2-4; 8 bases are shared with TRBD1. The end of the DNA is better explained by TRBJ2-7, so the J call may be wrong. Germline CDR1 reads SQVTM; CDR2 reads ANQGSEA. The length of the CDR3 is 15 residues.

Worth noting for this clonotype: One end of the junction varies from germline; a read error may be responsible. CDR3 region: CASSLIFLGTVGIYGYTF. The CDR3 DNA sequence: TGTGCTAGCAGCCTCATATTTCTGGGGACAGTCGGGATCTATGGCTACACCTTC. The rearrangement joins TRBV7-7 to TRBJ1-2, with 7 bases aligning to TRBD1. The germline V gene has CDR1 SSHAT and CDR2 FNYEAQ (reference sequence). The CDR3 sequence is 18 residues long.

Regarding this clonotype: The junction and the germline gene differ at one end; a read error may be behind it. The rearrangement uses TRBV7-6 and TRBJ2-6, with 7 nucleotides matching TRBD1. The CDR3 has 18 amino acids. Per the germline V gene, CDR1 is SGHVS and CDR2 is FNYEAQ. The CDR3: CASSPSRGPNSGANVRTF. Here the CDR3 DNA reads TGTGCCAGCAGCCCCTCTAGGGGGCCGAACTCTGGGGCCAACGTCCGGACTTTC.

The V and J genes are TRBV28 and TRBJ1-5; no reliable D call. Looked up from germline, CDR1 is MDHEN and CDR2 is SYDVKM. V was trimmed by 6 bases and J by 7 bases, leaving 13 bases between them. The CDR3 consists of 13 residues. The CDR3 region has the DNA TGTGCCAGCAGAATGGAGTATTTCCAGCCCCAGCATTTT. The encoded protein is CASRMEYFQPQHF.

This chain links TRBV7-2 with TRBJ2-3, with 9 bases identical to TRBD2. Trimming removed 6 bases from V and 6 bases from J; junction bases left unmatched: 22. The CDR3 totals 19 residues. Germline loops: CDR1 SGHTA, CDR2 FQGNSA. CDR3 loop: CASSPKRAGGDPPTDTQYF. The CDR3 DNA reads as TGTGCCAGCAGTCCTAAGCGAGCGGGGGGCGACCCGCCCACGGATACGCAGTATTTT.

The rearrangement links TRBV7-6 to TRBJ2-5; 8 nucleotides align to TRBD2. The DNA end is more similar to TRBJ2-7, so the J call may be wrong. Germline lookup yields CDR1 SGHVS and CDR2 FNYEAQ. This CDR3 is 15 amino acids long. The CDR3 sequence: CASSPGGAAVSEQYF. CDR3 nucleotides: TGTGCCAGCAGCCCGGGGGGGGCCGCTGTAAGCGAGCAGTACTTC.

The rearrangement uses TRBV29-1 and TRBJ1-4; weak D call: TRBD1 (5 bases). Trimming took 4 bases from V and 7 from J, leaving 10 bases between them. Per germline, CDR1 SQVTM and CDR2 ANQGSEA. The CDR3 consists of 12 residues. The CDR3, as DNA: TGCAGCGTTGGGTCAGGGAGTGAAAAACTGTTTTTT. Translation: CSVGSGSEKLFF.

The chain couples TRBV18 to TRBJ1-1; no definite D call. Trimming took 2 bases from V and 5 from J, leaving 9 bases between them. CDR1 is KGHSH, CDR2 LQKENI, per germline. The CDR3 extends over 13 amino acids. The CDR3 DNA follows: TGTGCCAGCTCACCAAGCGGGGTGACTGAAGCTTTCTTT. Its protein product is CASSPSGVTEAFF.

The V gene is TRBV29-1, the J gene TRBJ1-4; D gene unclear. The CDR3 runs to 13 residues. Germline V lookup: CDR1 SQVTM, CDR2 ANQGSEA. The CDR3 here is CNAARLTDEKLFF. The CDR3 bases are TGCAACGCCGCCAGACTAACGGATGAAAAACTGTTTTTT.

A few counts support this clonotype. The genes are TRBV29-1 and TRBJ1-1; 9 bases are shared with TRBD1. V was pared by 4 bases and J by 4 bases, with 7 bases of the junction left unmatched. The CDR3 runs 14 residues. Germline CDR1 SQVTM, CDR2 ANQGSEA. The CDR3: CSVGGDRGSTEAFF. The CDR3 DNA follows: TGCAGCGTTGGAGGAGACAGGGGGTCCACTGAAGCTTTCTTT.

This clonotype was seen a handful of times. A read error is possible here, since a much larger clone lies one base away. The CDR3 nucleotides are TGTGCCAGCAGCTACCGGGGGAATCAGGTGGGCCGGTTCTTC. This codes for CASSYRGNQVGRFF. The chain employs TRBV11-2 and TRBJ2-1, with a possible D match to TRBD2 (6 bases). This CDR3 is 14 amino acids long. Germline V gene lookup returns CDR1 SGHAT and CDR2 FQNNGV. V gave up 4 bases and J gave up 15 bases, with 22 bases separating them. Full variable domain (rest looked up from reference TRBV11-2 and TRBJ2-1): EAGVAQSPRYKIIEKRQSVAFWCNPISGHATLYWYQQILGQGPKLLIQFQNNGVVDDSQLPKDRFSAERLKGVDSTLKIQPAKLEDSAVYLCASSYRGNQVGRFFGPGTRLTVL.

Details on this clonotype: Being one base from a much bigger clone, this may be a read error. The rearrangement uses TRBV25-1 and TRBJ2-3; perhaps TRBD2 as D (6 bases). In germline, CDR1 is MGHDK, CDR2 SYGVNS. The CDR3 spans 15 residues. Trimming took 3 bases from V and 0 from J, leaving 10 bases between them. In DNA, the CDR3 is TGTGCCAGCAGTGAGATCGGGAGAAGCACAGATACGCAGTATTTT. Its translation: CASSEIGRSTDTQYF.

The chain joins TRBV5-1 to TRBJ2-7; D uncertain. Germline V gives CDR1 SGHRS, CDR2 YFSETQ. Between the trimmed V and J ends, which lost 6 bases and 4 bases, there was a span of 11 bases. This CDR3 region has 12 residues. CDR3 in amino acids: CASNFEGYEQYF. CDR3 coding DNA: TGCGCCAGCAACTTTGAAGGGTACGAGCAGTACTTC.

This clonotype occurred many times. This rearrangement joins TRBV15 to TRBJ2-5; the match to TRBD2 covers 9 bases. This CDR3 contains 15 residues. Germline CDR1 LNHNV, CDR2 YYDKDF (reference sequence). The V gene end was trimmed by 1 base and the J gene end by 2 bases; junction bases not matched to a gene: 2. The CDR3 DNA is TGTGCCACCAGCAGAGGTAGCGGGGGACAAGAGACCCAGTACTTC. Protein sequence: CATSRGSGGQETQYF.